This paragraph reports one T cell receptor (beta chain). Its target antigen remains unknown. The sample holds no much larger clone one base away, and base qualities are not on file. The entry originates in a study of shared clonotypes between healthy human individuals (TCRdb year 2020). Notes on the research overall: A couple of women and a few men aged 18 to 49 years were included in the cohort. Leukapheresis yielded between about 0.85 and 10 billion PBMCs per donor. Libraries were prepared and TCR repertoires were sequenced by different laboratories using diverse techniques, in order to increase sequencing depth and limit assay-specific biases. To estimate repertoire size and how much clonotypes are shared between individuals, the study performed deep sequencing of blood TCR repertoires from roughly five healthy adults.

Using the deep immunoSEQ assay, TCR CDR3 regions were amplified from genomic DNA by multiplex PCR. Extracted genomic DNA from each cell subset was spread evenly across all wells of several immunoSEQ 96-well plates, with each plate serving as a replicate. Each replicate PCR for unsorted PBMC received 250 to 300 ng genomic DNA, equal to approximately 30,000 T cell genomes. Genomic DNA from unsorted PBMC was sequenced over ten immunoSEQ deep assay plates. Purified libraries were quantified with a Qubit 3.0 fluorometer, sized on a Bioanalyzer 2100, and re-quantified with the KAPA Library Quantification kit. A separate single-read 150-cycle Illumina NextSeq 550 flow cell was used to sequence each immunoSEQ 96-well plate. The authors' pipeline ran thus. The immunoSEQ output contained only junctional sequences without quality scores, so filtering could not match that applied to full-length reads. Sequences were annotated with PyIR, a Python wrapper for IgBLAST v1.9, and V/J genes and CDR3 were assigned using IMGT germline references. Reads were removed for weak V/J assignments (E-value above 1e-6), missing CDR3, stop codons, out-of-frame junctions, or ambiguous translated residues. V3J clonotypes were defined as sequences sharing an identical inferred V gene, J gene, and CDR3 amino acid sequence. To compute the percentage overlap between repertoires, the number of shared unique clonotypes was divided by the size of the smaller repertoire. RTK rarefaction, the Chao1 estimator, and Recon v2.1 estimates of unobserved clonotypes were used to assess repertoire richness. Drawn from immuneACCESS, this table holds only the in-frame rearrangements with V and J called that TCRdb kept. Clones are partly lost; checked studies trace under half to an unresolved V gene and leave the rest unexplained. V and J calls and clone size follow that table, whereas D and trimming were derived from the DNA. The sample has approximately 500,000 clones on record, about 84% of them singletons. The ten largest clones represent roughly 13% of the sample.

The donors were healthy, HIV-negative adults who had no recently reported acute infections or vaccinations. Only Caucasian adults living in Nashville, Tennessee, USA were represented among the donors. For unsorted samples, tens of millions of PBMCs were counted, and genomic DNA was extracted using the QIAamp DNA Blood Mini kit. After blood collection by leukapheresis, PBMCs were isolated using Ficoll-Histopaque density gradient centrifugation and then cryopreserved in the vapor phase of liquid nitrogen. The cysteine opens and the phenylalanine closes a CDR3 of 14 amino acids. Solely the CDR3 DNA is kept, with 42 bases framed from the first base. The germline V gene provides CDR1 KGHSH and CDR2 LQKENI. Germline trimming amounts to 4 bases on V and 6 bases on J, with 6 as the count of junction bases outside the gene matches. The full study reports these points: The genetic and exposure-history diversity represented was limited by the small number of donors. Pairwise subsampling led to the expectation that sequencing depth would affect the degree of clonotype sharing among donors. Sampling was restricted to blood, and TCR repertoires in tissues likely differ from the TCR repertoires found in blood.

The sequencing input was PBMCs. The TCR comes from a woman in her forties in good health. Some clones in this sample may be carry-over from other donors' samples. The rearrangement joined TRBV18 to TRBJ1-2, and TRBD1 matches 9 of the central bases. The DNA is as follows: TGTGCCAGCTCACTACGGGACAGGGTGGATGGCTACACCTTC. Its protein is CASSLRDRVDGYTF.